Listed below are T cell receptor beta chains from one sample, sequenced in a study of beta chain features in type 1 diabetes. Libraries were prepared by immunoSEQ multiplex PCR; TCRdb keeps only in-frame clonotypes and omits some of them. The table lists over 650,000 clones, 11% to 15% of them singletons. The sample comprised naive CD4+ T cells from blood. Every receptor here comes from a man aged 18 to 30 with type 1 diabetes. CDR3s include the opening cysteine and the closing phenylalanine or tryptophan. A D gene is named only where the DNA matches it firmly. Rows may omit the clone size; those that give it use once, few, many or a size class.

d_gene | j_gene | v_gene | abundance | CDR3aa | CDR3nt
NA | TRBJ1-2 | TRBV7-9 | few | CASSPGIRENYGYTF | TGTGCCAGCAGCCCGGGCATCCGAGAGAACTATGGCTACACCTTC
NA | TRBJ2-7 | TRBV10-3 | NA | CAISAEASFEQYF | TGTGCCATCAGTGCGGAGGCGAGTTTTGAGCAGTACTTC
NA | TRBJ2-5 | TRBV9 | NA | CASSAASSRETQYF | TGTGCCAGCAGCGCGGCCAGTTCCCGAGAGACCCAGTACTTC
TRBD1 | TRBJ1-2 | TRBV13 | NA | CASSFTGEGYTF | TGTGCCAGCAGCTTTACAGGGGAGGGCTACACCTTC
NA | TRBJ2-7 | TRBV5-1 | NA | CASSLGLDAYEQYF | TGCGCCAGCAGCTTGGGCCTCGATGCCTACGAGCAGTACTTC
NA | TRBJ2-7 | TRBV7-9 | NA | CASSLPWVDFGEQYF | TGTGCCAGCAGCTTACCGTGGGTCGATTTTGGCGAGCAGTACTTC
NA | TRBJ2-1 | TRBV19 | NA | CASSAPWSSYNEQFF | TGTGCCAGTAGTGCCCCTTGGAGCTCCTACAATGAGCAGTTCTTC
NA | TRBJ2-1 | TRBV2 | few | CASSDRLEQFF | TGTGCCAGCAGTGACAGATTAGAGCAGTTCTTC
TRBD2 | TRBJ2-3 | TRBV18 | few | CASSSLLAGATDTQYF | TGTGCCAGCTCCTCCCTACTAGCGGGGGCCACAGATACGCAGTATTTT
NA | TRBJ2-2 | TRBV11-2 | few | CASRRDSYSGELFF | TGTGCCAGCAGGCGGGACTCCTACTCCGGGGAGCTGTTTTTT
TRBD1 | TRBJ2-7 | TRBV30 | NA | CAWVQGPSYEQYF | TGTGCCTGGGTACAGGGGCCCTCCTACGAGCAGTACTTC
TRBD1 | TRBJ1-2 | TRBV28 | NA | CASSSGQDYGYTF | TGTGCCAGCAGTTCGGGACAGGACTATGGCTACACCTTC
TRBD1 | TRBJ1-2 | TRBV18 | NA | CASSPDRANYGYTF | TGTGCCAGCTCACCCGACAGGGCGAACTATGGCTACACCTTC
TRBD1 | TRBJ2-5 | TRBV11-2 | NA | CASIKGQMIYQETQYF | TGTGCCAGCATTAAGGGACAGATGATCTACCAAGAGACCCAGTACTTC
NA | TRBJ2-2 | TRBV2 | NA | CASCRDTGELFF | TGTGCCAGCTGCAGGGACACCGGGGAGCTGTTTTTT
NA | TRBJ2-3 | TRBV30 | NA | CAWGYGGDTQYF | TGTGCCTGGGGGTATGGTGGAGATACGCAGTATTTT
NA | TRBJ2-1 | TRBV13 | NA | CATTQWGATNEQFF | TGTGCCACCACCCAGTGGGGGGCAACCAATGAGCAGTTCTTC
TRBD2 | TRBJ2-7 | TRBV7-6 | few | CASSLEPSGGSYEQYF | TGTGCCAGCAGCTTAGAGCCTAGCGGTGGCTCCTACGAGCAGTACTTC
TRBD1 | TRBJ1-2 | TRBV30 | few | CAWSSTGAGYTF | TGTGCCTGGAGTTCAACAGGGGCTGGCTACACCTTC
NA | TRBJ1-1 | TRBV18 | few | CASSPSTNTEAFF | TGTGCCAGCTCACCAAGTACCAACACTGAAGCTTTCTTT
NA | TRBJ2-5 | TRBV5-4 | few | CASSLHSQETQYF | TGTGCCAGCAGCTTGCACAGCCAAGAGACCCAGTACTTC
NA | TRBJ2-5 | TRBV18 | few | CASSPRNPDTPETQYF | TGTGCCAGCTCACCACGGAATCCCGACACCCCAGAGACCCAGTACTTC
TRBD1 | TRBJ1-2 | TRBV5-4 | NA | CASSLPHRQGAKGYTF | TGTGCCAGCAGCTTGCCCCATCGACAGGGGGCGAAAGGCTACACCTTC
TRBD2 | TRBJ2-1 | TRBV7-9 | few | CASSRTSGSLHNEQFF | TGTGCCAGCAGCCGGACTAGCGGGAGCCTCCACAATGAGCAGTTCTTC
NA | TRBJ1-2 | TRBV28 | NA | CATIPGGPGIYGYTF | TGTGCCACTATACCCGGGGGTCCCGGGATCTATGGCTACACCTTC
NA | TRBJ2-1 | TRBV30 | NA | CAWSVWRAGSYNEQFF | TGTGCCTGGAGTGTTTGGAGGGCAGGCTCCTACAATGAGCAGTTCTTC
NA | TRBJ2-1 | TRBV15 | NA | CATSRGTLGSYYNEQFF | TGTGCCACCAGCAGGGGGACACTTGGAAGCTACTACAATGAGCAGTTCTTC
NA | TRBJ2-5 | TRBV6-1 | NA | CASGQGLQETQYF | TGTGCCAGCGGTCAGGGACTTCAAGAGACCCAGTACTTC
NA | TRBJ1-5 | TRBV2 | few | CASSVVGLNQPQHF | TGTGCCAGCAGTGTTGTAGGGCTGAATCAGCCCCAGCATTTT